Listed below are T cell receptor beta chains from one sample, sequenced in a study of identical twins. TCRdb ran MiXCR on the 5' RACE reads and lists one entry per CDR3 protein. In the table there are some 300,000 distinct CDR3 sequences, approximately 13% of which are singletons. The same specimen was also included in a second study, on yellow fever vaccine responses in identical twins.

Sequenced material: CD8+ T cells sorted from blood. All receptors come from a woman between 18 and 30 years old in good health. CDR3s include the opening cysteine and the closing phenylalanine or tryptophan. The order of the fields is D gene, J gene, clone size, V gene, CDR3 DNA, CDR3 protein. A D gene is named only where the DNA matches it firmly. The size field is filled for only some rows; it gives once, few, many or a size class.

TRBD2 TRBJ2-2 few TRBV7-9 TGTGCCAGCAGCTTAGGCGGACTAGCACCTGGGGAGCTGTTTTTT CASSLGGLAPGELFF
NA TRBJ2-7 NA TRBV28 TGTGCCAGCAGTTTGACCGGGACTCTTCAGTACTTC CASSLTGTLQYF
NA TRBJ2-7 NA TRBV6-2/TRBV6-3 TGTGCCAGCAGTTACTCAGAGCTCCCGGGACCCGTTTTCGAGCAGTACTTC CASSYSELPGPVFEQYF
NA TRBJ2-1 many TRBV7-8 TGTGCCAGCAACCAGGGTGTAAATGAGCAGTTCTTC CASNQGVNEQFF
NA TRBJ1-6 NA TRBV6-1 TGTGCCAGCAGTGAAGAAAGCGGGGATAATTCACCCCTCCACTTT CASSEESGDNSPLHF
TRBD2 TRBJ2-2 once TRBV20-1 TGCAGTGCTAGAGGATTAGGACTAGCGGGGGGGATGAACACCGGGGAGCTGTTTTTT CSARGLGLAGGMNTGELFF
TRBD1 TRBJ2-7 many TRBV29-1 TGCAGCGTTGAGAGGGCCGGGACAGGGATAGCCTACGAGCAGTACTTC CSVERAGTGIAYEQYF
TRBD1 TRBJ2-5 many TRBV27 TGTGCCAGCAGTTACTGGGCAGGGGGCCCAAGTGGGCAAGAGACCCAGTACTTC CASSYWAGGPSGQETQYF
TRBD2 TRBJ2-1 few TRBV7-9 TGTGCCAGCAGGTCACCGGGACTAGCGGACAATGAGCAGTTCTTC CASRSPGLADNEQFF
NA TRBJ2-1 few TRBV6-6 TGTGCCAGCAGCCCGGAATCTAGTGAGCAGTTCTTC CASSPESSEQFF
NA TRBJ2-5 NA TRBV12-3/TRBV12-4 TGTGCCAGCAGTTTAACGACTACATCCGATGGGACCCAGTACTTC CASSLTTTSDGTQYF
NA TRBJ2-1 NA TRBV19 TGTGCCCGCCCCGACCGTGAGCAGTTCTTC CARPDREQFF
NA TRBJ2-1 few TRBV7-9 TGTGCCAGCAGCTTGGAAGGCTTCTTTAATGAGCAGTTCTTC CASSLEGFFNEQFF
NA TRBJ2-5 many TRBV29-1 TGCAGCGTTGAAGACGGGGCTGGGGAGACCCAGTACTTC CSVEDGAGETQYF
TRBD1 TRBJ1-5 NA TRBV2 TGTGCCAGCAGTAGCGGACAGGGGTTTCAGCCCCAGCATTTT CASSSGQGFQPQHF
NA TRBJ1-6 few TRBV7-9 TGTGCCAGCAGCTCCCGACTGAATGGGAATTCACCCCTCCACTTT CASSSRLNGNSPLHF
NA TRBJ2-5 NA TRBV11-2 TGTGCCAGCAGCATCGGACAGTACCGAGAGACCCAGTACTTC CASSIGQYRETQYF
NA TRBJ2-7 few TRBV12-3/TRBV12-4 TGTGCCAGCAGCCCGCTCGGACAATTGCAGTACTTC CASSPLGQLQYF
TRBD2 TRBJ2-1 few TRBV10-3 TGTGCCATCAGTGACCCCCTTACTAGCGGGTCTTACAATGAGCAGTTCTTC CAISDPLTSGSYNEQFF
NA TRBJ2-7 many TRBV12-3/TRBV12-4 TGTGCCAGCAGCCAAGGGGCCTACGAGCAGTACTTC CASSQGAYEQYF
NA TRBJ1-6 few TRBV10-3 TGTGCCACCGGCGTCGCGGGGCCGGGCTCCTATAATTCACCCCTCCACTTT CATGVAGPGSYNSPLHF
TRBD2 TRBJ2-7 NA TRBV28 TGTGCCAGCAGTTTATTTAGTGGTGGTTGGCGGGAGGATAAAGACGAGCAGTACTTC CASSLFSGGWREDKDEQYF
NA TRBJ2-3 NA TRBV12-3/TRBV12-4 TGTGCCAGCACCGACGGGGGTACGCAGTATTTT CASTDGGTQYF
NA TRBJ2-1 many TRBV29-1 TGCAGCGTTGGCTCATGGAGACAACCCGGCTACAATGAGCAGTTCTTC CSVGSWRQPGYNEQFF
NA TRBJ1-2 few TRBV2 TGTGCCAGCAGTGAAGCAGGTCGGGGGGCGGGCTATGGCTACACCTTC CASSEAGRGAGYGYTF
TRBD1 TRBJ1-2 many TRBV4-1 TGCGCCAGCAGCCACCACCAGGACAGGTCCAATGGCTACACCTTC CASSHHQDRSNGYTF
NA TRBJ2-3 few TRBV27 TGTGCCAGCAGTTTACGTTGGGGGACCGGTCATACAGATACGCAGTATTTT CASSLRWGTGHTDTQYF
NA TRBJ2-7 NA TRBV2 TGTGCCTTCAGCCTGACAGGGGGGAGACTAGCGGGTGACACCTACGAGCAGTACTTC CAFSLTGGRLAGDTYEQYF
NA TRBJ1-2 few TRBV3-1 TGTGCCAGCAGCCAAGAGAAAAAGGTGGGGCAGAGGGGAGGCTACACCTTC CASSQEKKVGQRGGYTF
NA TRBJ2-1 few TRBV11-2 TGTGCCAGCAGCTTGGACACCAGGGTGTTTTTCCGCTACAATGAGCAGTTCTTC CASSLDTRVFFRYNEQFF
NA TRBJ2-7 NA TRBV20-1 TGCAGTGCTAGGTGGCGTGGATGGGGTTCCAACGAGCAGTACTTC CSARWRGWGSNEQYF
NA TRBJ2-1 few TRBV7-9 TGTGCCAGCAGCTTCCTGAACTGGGGTTCGAGCTTCAATGAGCAGTTCTTC CASSFLNWGSSFNEQFF
TRBD1 TRBJ2-5 NA TRBV6-5 TGTGCCAGCAGTTACCTATGGACAGGGGGAGGAGAGACCCAGTACTTC CASSYLWTGGGETQYF
TRBD1 TRBJ2-7 NA TRBV7-6 TGTGCCAGCAGCCCCCCGGACAGGGTTGAAGAGCAGTACTTC CASSPPDRVEEQYF
NA TRBJ2-7 few TRBV28 TGTGCCAGCAGTTTACGGGGGGCGGAGGCCGCCTACGAGCAGTACTTC CASSLRGAEAAYEQYF
NA TRBJ2-2 few TRBV2 TGTGCCAGCAGTTCGCGGGCTTTCGGGGAGCTGTTTTTT CASSSRAFGELFF
NA TRBJ2-1 few TRBV3-1 TGTGCCACCGGGGACCAGGGGAACTCCTACAATGAGCAGTTCTTC CATGDQGNSYNEQFF
TRBD1 TRBJ2-3 few TRBV2 TGTGCCAGCAGCTCCCCGACCGGGACAGGGAGCACAGATACGCAGTATTTT CASSSPTGTGSTDTQYF
NA TRBJ1-5 NA TRBV19 TGTGCCAGTAGTATAACGGACAGCAGCAATCAGCCCCAGCATTTT CASSITDSSNQPQHF
NA TRBJ2-1 few TRBV7-9 TGTGCCAGCAGCAACCGGGCCGCCGACAATGAGCAGTTCTTC CASSNRAADNEQFF
NA TRBJ1-1 few TRBV28 TGTGCCAGCAGTTTATTACAGACGGAGAACACTGAAGCTTTCTTT CASSLLQTENTEAFF
NA TRBJ2-3 few TRBV5-1 TGCGCCAGCAGCTTATCGGGTTCGGGAGCAGATACGCAGTATTTT CASSLSGSGADTQYF
NA TRBJ2-5 NA TRBV20-1 TGCAGTGCTAGAGAAGGGGGGGCCCAAGAGACCCAGTACTTC CSAREGGAQETQYF
NA TRBJ1-2 few TRBV10-1 TGCGCCAGCAGTGAGTCGGGGAGGGGTGATGGCTACACCTTC CASSESGRGDGYTF